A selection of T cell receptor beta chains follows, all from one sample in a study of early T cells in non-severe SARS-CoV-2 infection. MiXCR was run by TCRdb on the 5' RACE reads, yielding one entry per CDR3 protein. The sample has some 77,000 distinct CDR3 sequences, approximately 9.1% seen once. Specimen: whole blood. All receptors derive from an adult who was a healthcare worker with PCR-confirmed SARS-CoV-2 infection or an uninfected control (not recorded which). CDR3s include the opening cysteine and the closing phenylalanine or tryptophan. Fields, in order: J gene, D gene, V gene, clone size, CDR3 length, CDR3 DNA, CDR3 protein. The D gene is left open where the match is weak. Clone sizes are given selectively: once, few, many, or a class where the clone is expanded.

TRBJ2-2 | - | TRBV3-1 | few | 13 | TGTGCCAGCAGCCGTCGTAACACCGGGGAGCTGTTTTTT | CASSRRNTGELFF
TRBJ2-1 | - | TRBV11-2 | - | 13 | TGTGCCAGCAGCTTAGAGGTTCTCAATGAGCAGTTCTTC | CASSLEVLNEQFF
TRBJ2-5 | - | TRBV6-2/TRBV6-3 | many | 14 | TGTGCCAGCAGCGACGGGTCCCCTCAAGAGACCCAGTACTTC | CASSDGSPQETQYF
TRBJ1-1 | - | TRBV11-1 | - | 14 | TGTGCCAGCAGCTTACCCCTAGGGCGAGGGGAAGCTTTCTTT | CASSLPLGRGEAFF
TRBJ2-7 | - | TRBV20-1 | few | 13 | TGCAGCCCCCTCGCCAGGGAGCACTACGAGCAGTACTTC | CSPLAREHYEQYF
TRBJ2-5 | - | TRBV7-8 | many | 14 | TGTGCCAGCAGCATGAACAGGGCCCAAGAGACCCAGTACTTC | CASSMNRAQETQYF
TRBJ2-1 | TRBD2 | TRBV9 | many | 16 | TGTGCCAGCAGCCTCGGGACTAGCGGGAGCGTCAGTGAGCAGTTCTTC | CASSLGTSGSVSEQFF
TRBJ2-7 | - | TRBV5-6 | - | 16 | TGTGCCAGCAGCCCTACCGGGACATACGCCATCTACGAGCAGTACTTC | CASSPTGTYAIYEQYF
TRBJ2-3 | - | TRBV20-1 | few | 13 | TGCAGTGCTAGTCAGCGGGCCACAGATACGCAGTATTTT | CSASQRATDTQYF
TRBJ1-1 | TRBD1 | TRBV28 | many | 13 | TGTGCCAGCAGTTTGGGGGGACAGACTGAAGCTTTCTTT | CASSLGGQTEAFF
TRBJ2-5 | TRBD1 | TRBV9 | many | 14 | TGTGCCAGCAGCGCGAACAGGGGCGGAGAGACCCAGTACTTC | CASSANRGGETQYF
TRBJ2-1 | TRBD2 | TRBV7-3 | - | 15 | TGTGCCAGCAGCCGGACCGGGACTAGCGACAGTGAGCAGTTCTTC | CASSRTGTSDSEQFF
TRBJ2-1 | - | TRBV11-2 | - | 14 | TGTGCCAGCAGCCCGATTCGGGGGTACAATGAGCAGTTCTTC | CASSPIRGYNEQFF
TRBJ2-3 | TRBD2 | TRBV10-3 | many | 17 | TGTGCCATCAAAAACCCAGCGGGAGGAGTGGGCACAGATACGCAGTATTTT | CAIKNPAGGVGTDTQYF
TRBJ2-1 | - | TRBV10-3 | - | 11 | TGTGCCATCAGTCCTAGCGATGAGCAGTTCTTC | CAISPSDEQFF
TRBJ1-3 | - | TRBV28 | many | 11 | TGTGCCAGCACTGGGGGAAACACCATATATTTT | CASTGGNTIYF
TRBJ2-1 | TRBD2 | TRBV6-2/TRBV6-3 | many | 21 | TGTGCCAGCAGTCCAAGGCCGGGACTAGCCACCCTACTATCTTTATACAATGAGCAGTTCTTC | CASSPRPGLATLLSLYNEQFF
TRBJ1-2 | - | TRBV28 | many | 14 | TGTGCCAGCTCGACCGGGATCCAGAACTATGGCTACACCTTC | CASSTGIQNYGYTF
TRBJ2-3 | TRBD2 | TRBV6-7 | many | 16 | TGTGCCAGCAGTTACTCTTGGACTAGGAGAGAAGATACGCAGTATTTT | CASSYSWTRREDTQYF
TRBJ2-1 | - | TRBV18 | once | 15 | TGTGCCAGCTCACCAGGGGGCCCATCTTACAATGAGCAGTTCTTC | CASSPGGPSYNEQFF
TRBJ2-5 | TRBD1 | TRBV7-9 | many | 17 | TGTGCCAGCAGCTTAGGGGCCCTGACAGGGGAGGAAGAGACCCAGTACTTC | CASSLGALTGEEETQYF
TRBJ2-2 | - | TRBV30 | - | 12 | TGTGCCTGGAGTGGGAACACCGGGGAGCTGTTTTTT | CAWSGNTGELFF
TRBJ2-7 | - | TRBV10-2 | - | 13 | TGCGCCAGCAGGTGGGGCGCTTCCTACGAGCAGTACTTC | CASRWGASYEQYF
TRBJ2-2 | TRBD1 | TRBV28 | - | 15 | TGTGCCAGCAGGACAGGGGGCCCGATCACCGGGGAGCTGTTTTTT | CASRTGGPITGELFF
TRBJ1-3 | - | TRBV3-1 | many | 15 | TGTGCCAGCAGCCAATTCACAGGGAGTGGAAACACCATATATTTT | CASSQFTGSGNTIYF
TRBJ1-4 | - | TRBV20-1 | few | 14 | TGCAGTGCTGGGAACACCGGAGCTAATGAAAAACTGTTTTTT | CSAGNTGANEKLFF
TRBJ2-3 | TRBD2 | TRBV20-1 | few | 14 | TGCAGTGCAAGGACTAGCGGGGGCACAGATACGCAGTATTTT | CSARTSGGTDTQYF
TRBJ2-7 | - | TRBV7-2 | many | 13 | TGTGCCAGCAGCTTTGAGGTGGGGTACGAGCAGTACTTC | CASSFEVGYEQYF
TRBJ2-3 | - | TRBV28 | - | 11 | TGTGCCAGCACCAGAGGAGATACGCAGTATTTT | CASTRGDTQYF
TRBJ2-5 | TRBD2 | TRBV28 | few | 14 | TGTGCCAGCAGTTCAGGCGGGAGTCGAGAGACCCAGTACTTC | CASSSGGSRETQYF
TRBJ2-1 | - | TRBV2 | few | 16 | TGTGCCAGCAGTGAAACTAACAGGGGACTCTACAATGAGCAGTTCTTC | CASSETNRGLYNEQFF
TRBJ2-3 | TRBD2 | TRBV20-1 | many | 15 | TGCAGTGCTAGCCTACTAGCGGGAGGGGCAGATACGCAGTATTTT | CSASLLAGGADTQYF
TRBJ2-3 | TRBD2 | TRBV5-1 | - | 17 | TGCGCCAGCAGCCATACTGGACTAGCGACGCGCTTGGATACGCAGTATTTT | CASSHTGLATRLDTQYF
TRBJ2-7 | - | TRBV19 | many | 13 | TGTGCCAGTAGTACCGACGGTACCTACGAGCAGTACTTC | CASSTDGTYEQYF
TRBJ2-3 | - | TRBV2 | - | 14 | TGTGCCAGCAGGATGGACAAGACCACAGATACGCAGTATTTT | CASRMDKTTDTQYF
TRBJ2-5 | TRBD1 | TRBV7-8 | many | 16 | TGTGCCAGCAGCACGGGCCAGGGGGCCCTTCAAGAGACCCAGTACTTC | CASSTGQGALQETQYF
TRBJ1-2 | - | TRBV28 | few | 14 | TGTGCCAGCAGTTCCGGCAAAGCTAACTATGGCTACACCTTC | CASSSGKANYGYTF
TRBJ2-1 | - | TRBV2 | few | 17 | TGTGCCAGCAGTTCGGACCGATTAGCTAGCCGGGGAGATGAGCAGTTCTTC | CASSSDRLASRGDEQFF
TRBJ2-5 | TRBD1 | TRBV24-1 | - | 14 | TGTGCCACCAGTGATATCGACAGGGTAGAGACCCAGTACTTC | CATSDIDRVETQYF
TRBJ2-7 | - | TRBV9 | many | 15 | TGTGCCAGCAGCGTAGGGGCAGGGCAATCACACGAGCAGTACTTC | CASSVGAGQSHEQYF
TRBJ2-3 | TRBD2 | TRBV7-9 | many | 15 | TGTGCCAGCAGCCGGGATAGCGGGAACACAGATACGCAGTATTTT | CASSRDSGNTDTQYF
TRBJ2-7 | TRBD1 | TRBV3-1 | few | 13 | TGTGCCAGCCGCCACGGGGGACAGGGTAAGCAGTACTTC | CASRHGGQGKQYF
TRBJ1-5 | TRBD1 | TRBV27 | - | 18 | TGTGCCAGCAGTTTCTTGGACAGGGCGGGTCGGGGCAATCAGCCCCAGCATTTT | CASSFLDRAGRGNQPQHF
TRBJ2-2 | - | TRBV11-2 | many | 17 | TGTGCCAGCAGCCCCCCCTGGGGACACCTGTACACCGGGGAGCTGTTTTTT | CASSPPWGHLYTGELFF
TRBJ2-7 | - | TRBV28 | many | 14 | TGTGCCAGCAGTTTGCCCTCGGGGCCTTCGGGGCAGTACTTC | CASSLPSGPSGQYF
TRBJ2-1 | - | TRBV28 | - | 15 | TGTGCCAGCAGTTTACGTCCTGTGGCCTACAATGAGCAGTTCTTC | CASSLRPVAYNEQFF
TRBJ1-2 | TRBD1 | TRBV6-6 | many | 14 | TGTGCCAGCACCAGGGTAGGGGGCAACTATGGCTACACCTTC | CASTRVGGNYGYTF
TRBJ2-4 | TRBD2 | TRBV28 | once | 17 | TGTGCCAGCAGAGCTCCGGGACTATCGCTAGCCAAAAACATTCAGTACTTC | CASRAPGLSLAKNIQYF
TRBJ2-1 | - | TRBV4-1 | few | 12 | TGCGCCAGCAGCCAAGAAGGACGAGAGCAGTTCTTC | CASSQEGREQFF
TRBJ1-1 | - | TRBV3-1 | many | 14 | TGTGCCAGCAGCCAAAGGACAGCTTACACTGAAGCTTTCTTT | CASSQRTAYTEAFF
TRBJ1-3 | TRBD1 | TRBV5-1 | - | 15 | TGCGCCAGCAGCGCCGGGACAGGGGCCCTTAACACCATATATTTT | CASSAGTGALNTIYF
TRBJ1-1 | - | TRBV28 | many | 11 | TGTGCCAGCAGAGGGAAGCCTGAAGCTTTCTTT | CASRGKPEAFF
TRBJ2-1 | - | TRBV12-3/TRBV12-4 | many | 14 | TGTGCCAGCAGTCCCTCCCGGACGGACGATGAGCAGTTCTTC | CASSPSRTDDEQFF
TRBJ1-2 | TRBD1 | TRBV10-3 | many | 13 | TGTGCCAGCCACCTACAGGGGGGGTATGGCTACACCTTC | CASHLQGGYGYTF
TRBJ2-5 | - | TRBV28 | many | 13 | TGTGCCAGCAGCTACCGTTTTCAAGAGACCCAGTACTTC | CASSYRFQETQYF
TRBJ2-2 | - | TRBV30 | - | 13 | TGTGCCTGGAGTGAAAAGAACACCGGGGAGCTGTTTTTT | CAWSEKNTGELFF
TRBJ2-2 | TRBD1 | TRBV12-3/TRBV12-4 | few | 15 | TGTGCCAGCAGGCCTAGGACAGGGGGCACCGGGGAGCTGTTTTTT | CASRPRTGGTGELFF
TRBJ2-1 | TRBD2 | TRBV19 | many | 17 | TGTGCCACAAAGGGGCTAGCGGGTTTGAGCTCCTACAATGAGCAGTTCTTC | CATKGLAGLSSYNEQFF